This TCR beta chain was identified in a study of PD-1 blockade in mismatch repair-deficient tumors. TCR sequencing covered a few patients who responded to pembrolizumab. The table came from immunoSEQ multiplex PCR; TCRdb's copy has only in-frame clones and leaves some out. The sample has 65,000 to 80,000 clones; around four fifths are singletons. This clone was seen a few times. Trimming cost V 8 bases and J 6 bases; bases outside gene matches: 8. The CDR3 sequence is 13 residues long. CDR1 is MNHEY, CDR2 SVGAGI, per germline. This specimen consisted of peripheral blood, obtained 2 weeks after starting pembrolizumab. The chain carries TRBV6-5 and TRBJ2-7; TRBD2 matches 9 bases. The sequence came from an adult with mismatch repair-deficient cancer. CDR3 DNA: TGTGCCAGCGAGGGTCTAGCGGGGAGCGAGCAGTACTTC. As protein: CASEGLAGSEQYF.